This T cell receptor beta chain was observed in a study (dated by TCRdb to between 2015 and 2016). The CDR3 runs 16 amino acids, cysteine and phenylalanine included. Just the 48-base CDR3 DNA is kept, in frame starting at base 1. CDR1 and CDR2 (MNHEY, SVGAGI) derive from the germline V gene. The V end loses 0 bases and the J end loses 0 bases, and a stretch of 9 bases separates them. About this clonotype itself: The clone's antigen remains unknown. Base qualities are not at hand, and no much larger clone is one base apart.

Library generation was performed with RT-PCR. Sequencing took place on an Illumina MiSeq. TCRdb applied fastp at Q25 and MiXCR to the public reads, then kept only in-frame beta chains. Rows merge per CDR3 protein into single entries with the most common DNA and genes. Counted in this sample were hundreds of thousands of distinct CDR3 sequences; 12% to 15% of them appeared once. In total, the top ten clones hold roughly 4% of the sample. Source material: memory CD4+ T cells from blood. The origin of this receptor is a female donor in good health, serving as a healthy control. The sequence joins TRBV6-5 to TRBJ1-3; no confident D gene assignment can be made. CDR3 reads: CASSYSGSYSGNTIYF. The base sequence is TGTGCCAGCAGTTACTCAGGCAGCTACTCTGGAAACACCATATATTTT.